This TCR beta chain was captured in a study of shared clonotypes between healthy human individuals. Regarding the study as a whole: Unshared clonotypes carried lower generation probabilities than those common to all four donors. Compared with memory subsets, naive subsets generally had larger estimated richness.

The authors split each subset's genomic DNA evenly across several immunoSEQ plates. Clones were sequenced by immunoSEQ multiplex PCR, and TCRdb holds only the in-frame ones, with some missing. The sample lists some 2,000,000 clones, 85% to 95% occurring once. Germline V gene lookup returns CDR1 MNHEY and CDR2 SVGAGI. V lost 8 bases and J 1 base, leaving 9 bases between the germline ends. The length of the CDR3 is 13 residues. Remarks on this clone: Antigen unknown.

The J gene is TRBJ1-3, the V gene TRBV6-5; D ambiguous. This TCR was recovered from a man aged 18 to 35 in good health. Sequencing was carried out using naive CD4+ T cells sorted from blood. The sample's subset: CD45RA+ positively selected. For the CDR3, the DNA is TGTGCCAGCCGGAGCGTATCTGGAAACACCATATATTTT. As protein: CASRSVSGNTIYF.